This passage covers 19 T cell receptor beta chains from one sample sequenced in a study of blood T cell repertoires in COVID-19. The method was immunoSEQ multiplex PCR; TCRdb's version includes in-frame clones alone and lacks a portion of them. The sample has 60,000 or so clones, 80% to 90% seen once; the top ten hold around 8.3%. Sequencing used peripheral blood. The receptors were gathered from a human donor with active COVID-19. The donor label of this sample is uncertain.

Only a few counts were recorded for this clone. V gene TRBV28 combines with J gene TRBJ2-1, with 7 positions matching TRBD1. Trimming removed 5 bases from V and 5 bases from J; junction bases left unmatched: 9. CDR1 and CDR2 from the germline V gene are MDHEN and SYDVKM. This CDR3 contains 15 residues. The chain's CDR3 is CASSAQTGSHNEQFF. CDR3 nucleotide sequence: TGTGCCAGCAGTGCCCAGACAGGGAGCCACAATGAGCAGTTCTTC.

The DNA of the CDR3 is TGCGCCAGCAGTTTAGACAGGCTGGATGGCTACACCTTC. Translated, it gives CASSLDRLDGYTF. This chain links TRBV5-1 with TRBJ1-2, with D possibly TRBD1 on 6 matching bases. Between the trimmed V and J ends, which lost 5 bases and 6 bases, there was a span of 14 bases. This CDR3 has 13 amino acids. Looked up from germline, CDR1 is SGHRS and CDR2 is YFSETQ.

V gene TRBV3-1 (or the pseudogene TRBV3-2) combines with J gene TRBJ2-7; 14 nucleotides line up with TRBD2. Germline CDR1 reads LGHDT; CDR2 reads YNNKEL (reference sequence). The CDR3 contains 17 residues. Losses at the gene ends were 4 bases for V and 7 bases for J; bases not matched to a gene: 12. The CDR3 region is CASSPRLAGGVLREQYF. CDR3 DNA: TGTGCCAGCAGCCCCCGACTAGCGGGAGGGGTTTTGCGGGAGCAGTACTTC.

The V call is TRBV7-3, the J call TRBJ2-7; unclear D gene. The germline V and J ends were trimmed by 0 bases and 2 bases, with 8 bases remaining between them. The CDR3 runs to 14 residues. Germline V gives CDR1 SGHTA, CDR2 FQGTGA. CDR3 DNA: TGTGCCAGCAGCTTAACGGGCTCCACCTACGAGCAGTACTTC. Protein sequence: CASSLTGSTYEQYF.

The rearrangement joins TRBV30 to TRBJ2-7; D might be TRBD2 (6 bases). V lost 3 bases and J 2 bases, leaving 14 bases between the germline ends. This CDR3 is built from 14 residues. The V gene's germline CDR1 is GTSNPN and CDR2 SVGIG (reference sequence). This CDR3 reads CAWRATGSPYEQYF. The CDR3 bases are TGTGCCTGGAGGGCGACCGGGAGCCCCTACGAGCAGTACTTC. The full variable domain, with the rest looked up from reference TRBV30 and TRBJ2-7, is SQTIHQWPATLVQPVGSPLSLECTVEGTSNPNLYWYRQAAGRGLQLLFYSVGIGQISSEVPQNLSASRPQDRQFILSSKKLLLSDSGFYLCAWRATGSPYEQYFGPGTRLTVT.

The chain's CDR3 is CASSLTQGPLRYEQYF. DNA of the CDR3: TGTGCCAGCAGCTTAACACAGGGTCCCCTTCGGTACGAGCAGTACTTC. The chain employs TRBV14 and TRBJ2-7; D perhaps matches TRBD1 (6 bases). Trimming removed 5 bases from V and 4 bases from J, with 21 bases in between. The CDR3 extends over 16 amino acids. Germline lookup yields CDR1 SGHDN and CDR2 FVKESK.

This chain uses TRBV5-4 with TRBJ2-7; TRBD1 aligns across 10 bases. V was clipped by 4 bases and J by 3 bases; unmatched bases: 4. The CDR3 covers 14 residues. Germline V gene sequence: CDR1 SGHNT, CDR2 YYREEE (reference sequence). The CDR3 bases are TGTGCCAGCAGCACCGACAGGGGGCTCTACGAGCAGTACTTC. Residues: CASSTDRGLYEQYF.

V gene TRBV5-1 combines with J gene TRBJ2-5, with 8 bases lining up with TRBD2. Germline loops: CDR1 SGHRS, CDR2 YFSETQ. V was pared by 4 bases and J by 1 base, with 3 bases of the junction left unmatched. The CDR3 has 14 amino acids. CDR3 amino acids: CASSISGGQETQYF. CDR3 DNA: TGCGCCAGCAGCATCAGCGGGGGCCAAGAGACCCAGTACTTC.

The genes are TRBV5-1 and TRBJ2-7; tentatively, D is TRBD2 (6 bases). The CDR3 consists of 21 residues. V shed 0 bases and J shed 7 bases, with 35 bases lying between them. The germline V gene encodes CDR1 SGHRS and CDR2 YFSETQ. CDR3 DNA: TGCGCCAGCAGCTTGGCGGTGGTAGGGGTGGGGCCGGGAGTTAGCCGTGGAGAGCAGTACTTC. Its translation: CASSLAVVGVGPGVSRGEQYF.

The chain is built from TRBV7-8 and TRBJ1-1; no firm D call. Trimming removed 1 base at V and 1 base at J, with 4 bases between. The CDR3 covers 13 residues. Germline V CDR1 and CDR2: SGHVS, FQNEAQ. The CDR3 loop reads CASSLDRNTEAFF. CDR3 in DNA: TGTGCCAGCAGCTTAGACAGGAACACTGAAGCTTTCTTT.

The chain combines TRBV20-1 with TRBJ2-1; no clear D gene. The ends were cut back, 3 bases at V and 7 bases at J, with 7 bases in the middle. In germline, CDR1 is DFQATT, CDR2 SNEGSKA (reference sequence). The length of the CDR3 is 11 residues. CDR3: CSARSRNEQFF. DNA of the CDR3: TGCAGTGCTAGGAGTCGGAATGAGCAGTTCTTC.

The rearrangement links TRBV24-1 to TRBJ2-5; possible D gene TRBD1, 7 bases. CDR1 and CDR2 from the germline V gene are KGHDR and SFDVKD. This CDR3 spans 14 amino acids. V lost 2 bases and J 4 bases, leaving 10 bases between the germline ends. The DNA of the CDR3 is TGTGCCACCAGTGATTCAGGGGGGTTAGAGACCCAGTACTTC. Its translation is CATSDSGGLETQYF.

The CDR3, as DNA: TGTGCCAGCAGTTACCCGGGACAGGTTAGGGAGCAGTACTTC. This gives the protein CASSYPGQVREQYF. The V gene is TRBV6-2 or TRBV6-3, the J gene TRBJ2-7, with 8 bases fitting TRBD1. The CDR3 has 14 amino acids. J lost 7 bases, V lost 2 bases, and 7 bases had no gene match. CDR1 is MNHEY and CDR2 is SVGEGT in the germline V gene.

This clone was detected only a few times. The chain recombines TRBV28 with TRBJ2-1, with a tentative D call TRBD2 (6 bases). Germline CDR1 and CDR2: MDHEN and SYDVKM. V shed 8 bases and J shed 9 bases, with 23 bases lying between them. This CDR3 region has 15 residues. The chain's CDR3 is CASGGWGEQASEQFF. DNA of the CDR3: TGTGCCAGCGGAGGGTGGGGGGAGCAAGCAAGTGAGCAGTTCTTC.

This clone was counted once. The chain links TRBV18 to TRBJ2-1, with a possible D match to TRBD2 (5 bases). The ends were cut back, 11 bases at V and 0 bases at J, with 14 bases in the middle. Germline V lookup: CDR1 KGHSH, CDR2 LQKENI. This CDR3 has 14 amino acids. CDR3 sequence reads: CASRAGSSYNEQFF. The DNA for the CDR3 is TGTGCCTCTAGGGCGGGTAGCTCCTACAATGAGCAGTTCTTC.

V is TRBV6-5 and J is TRBJ2-7; D gene ambiguous. Germline CDR1 and CDR2: MNHEY and SVGAGI. The CDR3 contains 11 residues. V was cut by 6 bases and J by 2 bases, with 5 bases left in between. The CDR3 nucleotides are TGTGCCAGCAGGGCCCCCTACGAGCAGTACTTC. Its translation is CASRAPYEQYF.

V usage is TRBV28 and J usage is TRBJ2-7, with D tentatively TRBD2 (6 bases). Germline CDR1 MDHEN, CDR2 SYDVKM. The CDR3 covers 18 residues. The ends were cut back, 3 bases at V and 2 bases at J, with 23 bases in the middle. The CDR3 nucleotides are TGTGCCAGCAGTTTTCCACCGACACCGGGACTGGAGACCTACGAGCAGTACTTC. Translated: CASSFPPTPGLETYEQYF.

The rearrangement links TRBV7-7 to TRBJ2-1; 7 bases map to TRBD2. The CDR3 runs 15 residues. Germline V gene sequence: CDR1 SSHAT, CDR2 FNYEAQ (reference sequence). J was trimmed by 4 bases and V by 5 bases; bases with no gene match: 8. The DNA of the CDR3 is TGTGCCAGCAGCAAAGGACTAGAGCGTTACAATGAGCAGTTCTTC. Its protein product is CASSKGLERYNEQFF.

The rearrangement links TRBV13 to TRBJ2-5; 7 bases are shared with TRBD1. In germline, CDR1 is PRHDT, CDR2 FYEKMQ (reference sequence). The CDR3 has 14 residues. V lost 5 bases and J lost 2; bases outside the gene matches: 5. CDR3 in amino acids: CASSTRDSQETQYF. The CDR3 nucleotides are TGTGCCAGCAGCACAAGGGACAGTCAAGAGACCCAGTACTTC. Based on the CDR3 plus reference TRBV13 and TRBJ2-5, the full variable domain is AAGVIQSPRHLIKEKRETATLKCYPIPRHDTVYWYQQGPGQDPQFLISFYEKMQSDKGSIPDRFSAQQFSDYHSELNMSSLELGDSALYFCASSTRDSQETQYFGPGTRLLVL.